Shown below are 22 T cell receptor beta chains from a single sample sequenced in a study of cytomegalovirus exposure and HLA in healthy donors. The PCR employed 60 Vbeta primers together with 13 Jbeta primers. The data were produced by immunoSEQ multiplex PCR, yet TCRdb's version contains in-frame clones alone and is incomplete. The sample yields about 130,000 clones, around 75% seen once. The specimen was PBMCs. These receptor sequences come from a man younger than 40 in good health and CMV-seronegative.

The rearrangement uses TRBV29-1 and TRBJ2-5; tentatively, D is TRBD1 (6 bases). Trimming removed 0 bases at V and 11 bases at J, with 16 bases between. CDR1 and CDR2 (germline): SQVTM, ANQGSEA. CDR3 length equals 13 residues. Here the CDR3 DNA reads TGCAGCGTTGAAGATCAACAGGGTGGGGAGCAGTACTTC. Translating gives CSVEDQQGGEQYF.

The rearrangement joins TRBV7-6 to TRBJ2-5; D is possibly TRBD2 (6 bases). V was cut by 3 bases and J by 5 bases, with 10 bases left in between. The CDR3 consists of 13 residues. From germline, CDR1 is SGHVS and CDR2 FNYEAQ. The CDR3 loop is CASSLAGGETQYF. The CDR3 DNA is TGTGCCAGCAGCTTGGCAGGAGGGGAGACCCAGTACTTC.

The chain combines TRBV19 with TRBJ2-1; TRBD2 is a possible D gene (6 bases). There are 12 residues in the CDR3. Trimming left V 1 base short and J 8 bases short, with 6 bases between. Per the germline V gene, CDR1 is LNHDA and CDR2 is SQIVND (reference sequence). The CDR3 here is CASSIGRDEQFF. DNA of the CDR3: TGTGCCAGTAGTATAGGGAGGGATGAGCAGTTCTTC.

The chain recombines TRBV15 with TRBJ2-5; D gene uncertain. The CDR3 is 12 residues long. Germline V gene lookup returns CDR1 LNHNV and CDR2 YYDKDF (reference sequence). V lost 6 bases and J lost 5, with 10 bases in between. This chain's CDR3 is CATSSVTETQYF. The DNA for the CDR3 is TGTGCCACCAGTTCGGTAACGGAGACCCAGTACTTC.

This chain uses TRBV7-9 with TRBJ2-1; the match to TRBD1 covers 7 bases. Per germline, CDR1 SEHNR and CDR2 FQNEAQ (reference sequence). The V segment lost 5 bases and the J segment 0 bases; nucleotides outside the gene matches: 7. The length of the CDR3 is 16 residues. CDR3 bases: TGTGCCAGCAGCCCAGGACAGGCCAGCTCCTACAATGAGCAGTTCTTC. Translating it yields CASSPGQASSYNEQFF.

The genes are TRBV20-1 and TRBJ2-1, with 10 positions matching TRBD2. The CDR3 is 11 residues long. V was clipped by 8 bases and J by 10 bases; unmatched bases: 5. Germline CDR1 is DFQATT and CDR2 is SNEGSKA (reference sequence). The CDR3 here is CSQTAGGEQFF. Written as DNA, the CDR3 is TGCAGTCAAACAGCGGGGGGGGAGCAGTTCTTC.

This sequence joins TRBV28 and TRBJ1-5; weak D call: TRBD1 (5 bases). The ends were cut back, 6 bases at V and 3 bases at J, with 21 bases in the middle. Germline CDR1 is MDHEN and CDR2 is SYDVKM. The CDR3 loop spans 17 amino acids. The CDR3 DNA reads as TGTGCCAGCAGGCGGGCTAGGGTGGGGGGTATCAATCAGCCCCAGCATTTT. The encoded protein is CASRRARVGGINQPQHF.

To note about this clone: The junction and the germline gene differ at one end; a read error may be behind it. The gene calls are TRBV29-1 and TRBJ2-1; D gene unclear. CDR3 length equals 13 residues. Germline V gene data show CDR1 as SQVTM and CDR2 as ANQGSEA. The CDR3 DNA sequence: TGCAACGTTGAGTTTGCGGAGAACAATGAGCAGTTCTTC. It translates to CNVEFAENNEQFF.

The V and J genes are TRBV6-5 and TRBJ1-2; D perhaps matches TRBD1 (5 bases). Germline V gives CDR1 MNHEY, CDR2 SVGAGI. V gave up 6 bases and J gave up 6 bases, with 14 bases separating them. This CDR3 has 13 amino acids. The CDR3 protein is CASRVGTGDGYTF. CDR3 coding DNA: TGTGCCAGCAGGGTCGGGACGGGAGATGGCTACACCTTC.

The chain combines TRBV21-1 with TRBJ2-1; the listed D gene, TRBD2, was not tested against the DNA. TRBV21-1 is designated a pseudogene. The CDR3 has 11 residues. CDR3: CASSPLSEQFF. As DNA, the CDR3 is TGTGCCAGCAGCCCCCTATCGGAGCAGTTCTTC.

This clone has a handful of counts. The rearrangement uses TRBV6-6 and TRBJ2-6; D remains unclear. Trimming removed 5 bases from V and 4 bases from J, with 9 bases in between. Per the germline V gene, CDR1 is MNHNY and CDR2 is SVGAGI (reference sequence). The CDR3 is 14 residues long. This chain's CDR3 is CASSPRFGANVLTF. The CDR3 bases are TGTGCCAGCAGTCCTAGGTTCGGGGCCAACGTCCTGACTTTC.

The chain uses TRBV2 and TRBJ1-2; 10 bases align to TRBD1. Germline loops: CDR1 SNHLY, CDR2 FYNNEI. Losses at the gene ends were 7 bases for V and 4 bases for J; bases not matched to a gene: 6. The CDR3 sequence is 14 residues long. The CDR3 loop is CASTRQGAVYGYTF. In nucleotides, the CDR3 is TGTGCCAGCACGCGACAGGGGGCCGTCTATGGCTACACCTTC.

The genes are TRBV5-1 and TRBJ2-5; TRBD2 agrees at 8 bases. Germline-derived CDR1 and CDR2 are SGHRS and YFSETQ. The CDR3 is made up of 17 amino acids. The junction had 10 bases not matched to a gene; V was cut back by 0 bases and J by 3 bases. In DNA, the CDR3 is TGCGCCAGCAGCTTGGGAGGACTAGCTCGCCTCAAAGAGACCCAGTACTTC. It translates to CASSLGGLARLKETQYF.

V is TRBV5-1 and J is TRBJ1-2, with 7 bases that match TRBD1. Germline V CDR1 and CDR2: SGHRS, YFSETQ. After removal of 7 bases from V and 4 bases from J, the junction contained 4 bases not matched to a gene. The length of the CDR3 is 12 residues. The CDR3 DNA sequence: TGCGCCAGCGGACAGGACCTCTATGGCTACACCTTC. Amino acids: CASGQDLYGYTF.

V and J are TRBV6-5 and TRBJ1-2; no reliable D call. The CDR3 is 15 amino acids. CDR1 is MNHEY and CDR2 is SVGAGI in the germline V gene. Trimming took off 0 bases at V and 0 bases at J, with 8 bases between the two ends. The CDR3 loop reads CASSYSYSSNYGYTF. As DNA, the CDR3 is TGTGCCAGCAGTTACTCGTACAGCTCTAACTATGGCTACACCTTC.

The table lists this clone with a few counts. The chain is built from TRBV6-1 and TRBJ1-4; maybe TRBD1 (6 bases). Germline-derived CDR1 and CDR2 are MNHNS and SASEGT. Trimming removed 6 bases from V and 16 bases from J, with 21 bases in between. The CDR3 totals 13 residues. DNA of the CDR3: TGTGCCAGCAGCGAGGAGGGCGGGGGCTTACGGTTTTTT. Translated, it gives CASSEEGGGLRFF.

The rearrangement joins TRBV7-2 to TRBJ2-7, with 8 bases aligning to TRBD1. Germline V lookup: CDR1 SGHTA, CDR2 FQGNSA. V trimming: 0 bases; J trimming: 1 base; junction bases outside the gene matches: 5. The CDR3 length is 16 residues. Here the CDR3 reads CASSLAGQGISYEQYF. CDR3 nucleotide sequence: TGTGCCAGCAGCTTAGCCGGACAGGGAATATCCTACGAGCAGTACTTC.

This chain uses TRBV7-9 with TRBJ2-1; TRBD2 matches at 11 bases. The V gene's germline CDR1 is SEHNR and CDR2 FQNEAQ (reference sequence). Trimming at V came to 5 bases and at J to 4 bases, leaving 4 bases not matched to a gene. The CDR3 totals 15 residues. The CDR3 DNA reads TGTGCCAGCAGCGGCGGGACTAGCGGATACAATGAGCAGTTCTTC. Amino acids: CASSGGTSGYNEQFF.

V and J are TRBV5-1 and TRBJ1-6; the D is unclear. Trimming cost V 6 bases and J 0 bases, with 13 bases left between them. The CDR3 spans 16 residues. The V gene's germline CDR1 is SGHRS and CDR2 YFSETQ. The CDR3 coding sequence is TGCGCCAGCACTTACCTAGGCGGCTCCTATAATTCACCCCTCCACTTT. Its translation is CASTYLGGSYNSPLHF. The full variable domain, rest sourced from reference TRBV5-1 and TRBJ1-6, is KAGVTQTPRYLIKTRGQQVTLSCSPISGHRSVSWYQQTPGQGLQFLFEYFSETQRNKGNFPGRFSGRQFSNSRSEMNVSTLELGDSALYLCASTYLGGSYNSPLHFGNGTRLTVT.

The chain couples TRBV7-9 to TRBJ1-1; D call uncertain. Germline assignment: CDR1 SEHNR and CDR2 FQNEAQ (reference sequence). There are 13 residues in the CDR3. The V gene lost 8 bases and the J gene lost 4 bases, with 14 bases spanning the gap. For the CDR3, the DNA is TGTGCCAGCCGCGAGGGCTCACGCACTGAAGCTTTCTTT. Translation: CASREGSRTEAFF.

The J gene is TRBJ1-1, the V gene TRBV4-1; TRBD1 aligns across 9 bases. Germline V gene lookup returns CDR1 MGHRA and CDR2 YSYEKL. V gave up 4 bases and J gave up 5 bases; unmatched junction bases: 14. This CDR3 has 17 amino acids. The CDR3 region is CASSLEYGGQGRTEAFF. DNA for the CDR3: TGCGCCAGCAGCCTAGAATACGGCGGACAGGGGAGAACTGAAGCTTTCTTT.

V gene TRBV7-3 combines with J gene TRBJ2-1, with 14 bases aligning to TRBD2. With 8 bases clipped from V and 6 bases from J, the junction kept 0 bases outside the gene matches. CDR3 length equals 13 residues. Germline-derived CDR1 and CDR2 are SGHTA and FQGTGA. CDR3 residues: CASGTSGSNEQFF. CDR3 coding DNA: TGTGCCAGCGGGACTAGCGGGAGCAATGAGCAGTTCTTC.